What follows are 27 T cell receptor beta chains derived from one specimen sequenced in a study of blood T cells in healthy people across ages. Sample-barcoded 5' priming and a J-beta primer mix drove a second PCR of roughly 6 to 12 cycles. TCRdb re-called the 5' RACE reads with MiXCR, one entry per CDR3 protein. The data show some 1,800,000 distinct CDR3 sequences, about two fifths seen once. The material sequenced was blood. These receptors all come from a human donor in good health.

This clonotype has just one count. The chain couples TRBV11-2 to TRBJ1-1, with D hard to call. CDR3 length: 15 residues. Germline assignment: CDR1 SGHAT and CDR2 FQNNGV. V lost 2 bases and J 0 bases, leaving 10 bases between the germline ends. The CDR3 coding sequence is TGTGCCAGCAGCTTACGTGAGCAATTGAACACTGAAGCTTTCTTT. It translates to CASSLREQLNTEAFF.

V usage is TRBV6-2 or TRBV6-3 and J usage is TRBJ2-1; D is perhaps TRBD1 (6 bases). Trimming left V 6 bases short and J 10 bases short, with 16 bases between. Germline values: CDR1 MNHEY, CDR2 SVGEGT. The CDR3 contains 13 residues. CDR3 coding DNA: TGTGCCAGCAGGCAGACAGGTTCTGAGGAGCAGTTCTTC. Its translation: CASRQTGSEEQFF.

The J gene is TRBJ2-4, the V gene TRBV11-2, with unresolved D. The CDR3 runs to 14 residues. Germline values: CDR1 SGHAT, CDR2 FQNNGV. Trimming left V 2 bases short and J 13 bases short, with 18 bases between. CDR3 region: CASSLFSGGHEQYF. CDR3 DNA: TGTGCCAGCAGCTTATTCTCTGGTGGTCACGAACAGTACTTC.

This rearrangement joins TRBV3-1 to TRBJ2-1; TRBD1 matches at 8 bases. Germline V lookup: CDR1 LGHDT, CDR2 YNNKEL (reference sequence). This CDR3 has 14 residues. The ends lost 4 bases at V and 9 bases at J; junction bases unmatched: 8. The CDR3 region is CASSLGQVIGEQFF. CDR3 in DNA: TGTGCCAGCAGCCTGGGACAGGTCATAGGTGAGCAGTTCTTC.

This chain uses TRBV29-1 with TRBJ1-1, with 8 bases matching TRBD1. Germline V gene data show CDR1 as SQVTM and CDR2 as ANQGSEA. The length of the CDR3 is 13 residues. The ends lost 7 bases at V and 0 bases at J; junction bases unmatched: 4. CDR3 protein: CSGRQGMNTEAFF. CDR3 in DNA: TGCAGCGGCCGACAGGGGATGAACACTGAAGCTTTCTTT.

The chain has TRBV5-1 and TRBJ1-2; a weak D match, TRBD1 (6 bases). V gave up 7 bases and J gave up 8 bases, with 18 bases separating them. Germline loops: CDR1 SGHRS, CDR2 YFSETQ. The CDR3 spans 13 residues. The DNA of the CDR3 is TGCGCCAGCGGCTCTCAGGGGAGTTGGGGCTACACCTTC. This gives the protein CASGSQGSWGYTF.

This clonotype turned up a few times. V usage is TRBV30 and J usage is TRBJ2-1; D is unresolved. Germline V CDR1 and CDR2: GTSNPN, SVGIG (reference sequence). The V end was cut by 1 base, the J end by 10 bases, with 8 bases between. The CDR3 is 11 residues long. The CDR3 sequence: CAWSGYDEQFF. The CDR3 nucleotides are TGTGCCTGGAGTGGGTATGACGAGCAGTTCTTC.

This clonotype was detected only a few times. DNA of the CDR3: TGTGCCAGCAGCTCGACGGACAGGTATGGTGTGGTCGATGAGCAGTTCTTC. Amino acids: CASSSTDRYGVVDEQFF. The chain uses TRBV7-8 and TRBJ2-1; TRBD1 aligns across 7 bases. Germline V lookup: CDR1 SGHVS, CDR2 FQNEAQ. The CDR3 totals 17 residues. The J segment lost 8 bases and the V segment lost 4 bases, leaving 17 bases of the junction unmatched.

The chain combines TRBV6-6 with TRBJ1-1, with unresolved D. Germline assignment: CDR1 MNHNY and CDR2 SVGAGI (reference sequence). V was shortened by 6 bases and J by 10 bases, with 21 bases between the two germline ends. The CDR3 loop spans 14 amino acids. CDR3 sequence reads: CASRYGLRGSGAFF. In DNA, the CDR3 is TGTGCCAGCAGGTACGGCCTTAGAGGTAGTGGAGCTTTCTTT.

The CDR3 sequence is CASSYRRTESYGYTF. The DNA for the CDR3 is TGTGCCAGCAGCTACCGTAGGACAGAATCCTATGGCTACACCTTC. The chain combines TRBV7-9 with TRBJ1-2; D might be TRBD1 (6 bases). V lost 4 bases, J lost 4 bases, and 16 bases lay in between. Germline CDR1 and CDR2: SEHNR and FQNEAQ (reference sequence). This CDR3 is built from 15 residues.

On this clonotype itself: At one end, the junction sequence differs from germline, possibly due to a read error. The chain has TRBV3-1 and TRBJ1-6; 10 nucleotides agree with TRBD1. The V gene's germline CDR1 is LGHDT and CDR2 YNNKEL (reference sequence). The CDR3 loop spans 15 amino acids. The chain's CDR3 is CASSRRQGAGSPPHF. CDR3 DNA: TGTGCCAGCAGCCGCCGACAGGGGGCAGGATCACCCCCCCACTTT.

This clonotype was counted only a few times. V and J are TRBV11-3 and TRBJ1-1; 7 bases match TRBD1. V was pared by 2 bases and J by 1 base, with 10 bases of the junction left unmatched. The CDR3 runs 17 residues. CDR1 is SGHNT, CDR2 YENEEA, per germline. In DNA, the CDR3 is TGTGCCAGCAGCTTAAGGAGGGGGCGCGCCGGGAACACTGAAGCTTTCTTT. Translating gives CASSLRRGRAGNTEAFF.

The chain employs TRBV12-3 or TRBV12-4 and TRBJ2-6; TRBD2 might be the D (6 bases). With 7 bases removed from V and 7 bases from J, the gap between germline ends came to 14 bases. The CDR3 contains 14 residues. CDR3 residues: CASNPGGSANVLTF. As DNA, the CDR3 is TGTGCCAGCAACCCAGGAGGGAGCGCCAACGTCCTGACTTTC.

The chain links TRBV9 to TRBJ1-5; a weak D match, TRBD1 (5 bases). Germline assignment: CDR1 SGDLS and CDR2 YYNGEE. The V end was cut by 5 bases, the J end by 2 bases, with 11 bases between. The CDR3 runs to 14 residues. The CDR3 DNA follows: TGTGCCAGCAGAGGGACGGTTGGCAATCAGCCCCAGCATTTT. Its protein is CASRGTVGNQPQHF.

This clonotype showed up just a few times. The chain employs TRBV12-3 or TRBV12-4 and TRBJ2-5; D gene unclear. The CDR3 is made up of 11 amino acids. Trimming pared 2 bases from V and 11 bases from J, leaving 9 bases between. The CDR3 loop reads CASSLKSEQYF. The CDR3 DNA reads TGTGCCAGCAGTTTAAAGAGTGAGCAGTACTTC.

The CDR3 bases are TGTGCCAGCAGCTGGGACAGTTCTGACTATGGCTACACCTTC. Amino acids: CASSWDSSDYGYTF. This chain connects TRBV11-2 to TRBJ1-2, with 7 positions matching TRBD1. V was clipped by 4 bases and J by 3 bases; unmatched bases: 5. The CDR3 is made up of 14 amino acids. Germline V gene data show CDR1 as SGHAT and CDR2 as FQNNGV.

J is TRBJ2-1 and V is TRBV9; D possibly corresponds to TRBD2 (6 bases). Trimming took 4 bases from V and 5 from J, leaving 13 bases between them. The CDR3 consists of 14 residues. Germline V CDR1 and CDR2: SGDLS, YYNGEE. Written as DNA, the CDR3 is TGTGCCAGCAGCATTCTGGGCGGGGACAATGAGCAGTTCTTC. Its protein product is CASSILGGDNEQFF.

This clonotype was recorded a few times. V usage is TRBV4-3 and J usage is TRBJ1-2; D remains unclear. V was pared by 5 bases and J by 3 bases, with 4 bases between. CDR3 size: 11 residues. From germline, CDR1 is LGHNA and CDR2 YSLEER. The CDR3 spells CASSNYYGYTF. CDR3 in DNA: TGCGCCAGCAGCAACTACTATGGCTACACCTTC.

This clonotype was counted at least ten times. The CDR3 loop reads CASSLGQGGSETQYF. CDR3 nucleotides: TGCGCCAGCAGCCTCGGACAGGGGGGATCAGAGACCCAGTACTTC. V and J are TRBV4-1 and TRBJ2-5, with TRBD1 identical over 10 bases. The germline CDR1 and CDR2 sequences are MGHRA and YSYEKL. V lost 4 bases to trimming and J lost 4 bases; unmatched junction nucleotides: 6. The CDR3 has 15 residues.

This clonotype has only a few counts. The CDR3 sequence is CSARTVQSEAFF. As DNA, the CDR3 is TGCAGTGCTAGGACTGTACAGTCTGAAGCTTTCTTT. J is TRBJ1-1 and V is TRBV20-1; D is uncertain. There are 12 residues in the CDR3. The germline V and J ends were trimmed by 3 bases and 6 bases, with 11 bases remaining between them. CDR1 and CDR2 (germline): DFQATT, SNEGSKA (reference sequence).

The genes are TRBV20-1 and TRBJ2-6; D possibly corresponds to TRBD1 (6 bases). Germline CDR1 and CDR2: DFQATT and SNEGSKA (reference sequence). This CDR3 region has 16 residues. The V end was cut by 3 bases, the J end by 1 base, with 13 bases between. The DNA for the CDR3 is TGCAGTGCTAGGGGGGCCGTAAAATCTGGGGCCAACGTCCTGACTTTC. Translating it yields CSARGAVKSGANVLTF.

This clonotype came up a few times. The chain has TRBV15 and TRBJ2-3; D perhaps matches TRBD2 (6 bases). Germline CDR1 and CDR2: LNHNV and YYDKDF (reference sequence). The CDR3 length is 15 residues. V was shortened by 1 base and J by 5 bases, with 13 bases between the two germline ends. For the CDR3, the DNA is TGTGCCACCAGCAGAGGGGGACTCGTCTTAGATACGCAGTATTTT. It codes for CATSRGGLVLDTQYF.

The chain has TRBV28 and TRBJ2-7; 7 nucleotides agree with TRBD1. CDR1 and CDR2 (germline): MDHEN, SYDVKM. V shed 4 bases, J shed 2 bases, and the junction held 11 bases outside the gene matches. This CDR3 is built from 16 residues. The CDR3 spells CASSYRIRQGTYEQYF. The CDR3 DNA reads as TGTGCCAGCAGTTACCGAATAAGACAGGGCACCTACGAGCAGTACTTC.

V gene TRBV7-2 combines with J gene TRBJ2-1, with 12 bases fitting TRBD2. The V segment lost 6 bases and the J segment 7 bases; nucleotides outside the gene matches: 7. The CDR3 has 15 residues. CDR1 and CDR2 (germline): SGHTA, FQGNSA. CDR3 bases: TGTGCCAGCAGTCCACTAGCGGGGGGTAAAAATGAGCAGTTCTTC. Its translation is CASSPLAGGKNEQFF.

The chain has TRBV10-3 and TRBJ2-1; 7 nucleotides align to TRBD2. This CDR3 comprises 14 residues. Looked up from germline, CDR1 is ENHRY and CDR2 is SYGVKD. The trim removed 8 bases at V and 4 bases at J, leaving 8 bases unmatched. The CDR3 protein is CAIWGGRKYNEQFF. In nucleotides, the CDR3 is TGTGCCATCTGGGGGGGTCGGAAGTACAATGAGCAGTTCTTC.

This clonotype was detected a few times. V usage is TRBV7-9 and J usage is TRBJ1-6; unclear D gene. This CDR3 has 13 residues. Between the trimmed V and J ends, which lost 6 bases and 8 bases, there was a span of 11 bases. Germline CDR1 reads SEHNR; CDR2 reads FQNEAQ (reference sequence). The CDR3 region has the DNA TGTGCCAGCAGTCCAGCGGCTGATTCACCCCTCCACTTT. Its protein is CASSPAADSPLHF.

The gene calls are TRBV4-1 and TRBJ1-2; a weak D match, TRBD1 (5 bases). This CDR3 region has 17 residues. V shed 1 base and J shed 2 bases, with 17 bases lying between them. CDR1 and CDR2 from the germline V gene are MGHRA and YSYEKL. In DNA form, the CDR3 reads TGCGCCAGCAGCCAAGGAACGGGGCGCGACCGCAACTATGGCTACACCTTC. It yields the protein CASSQGTGRDRNYGYTF.